These 25 T cell receptor beta chains were all obtained from the same sample, sequenced in a study of blood T cell repertoires in COVID-19. The protocol was immunoSEQ multiplex PCR, while the TCRdb copy is restricted to in-frame clones and leaves out a portion. The sample has 130,000 to 150,000 clones; about 85% are singletons. The material sequenced was peripheral blood. These receptors all stem from a woman in her thirties or forties with active or convalescent COVID-19.

The chain carries TRBV7-2 and TRBJ2-2, with 13 bases aligning to TRBD2. The junction had 7 bases not matched to a gene; V was cut back by 5 bases and J by 1 base. The CDR3 sequence is 18 residues long. Germline CDR1 is SGHTA and CDR2 is FQGNSA. The DNA for the CDR3 is TGTGCCAGCAGCCCCCCGGGACTAGCGGGAAAGAACACCGGGGAGCTGTTTTTT. This sequence encodes CASSPPGLAGKNTGELFF.

This chain connects TRBV6-6 to TRBJ1-5, with a possible D match to TRBD1 (6 bases). Germline CDR1 is MNHNY and CDR2 is SVGAGI (reference sequence). V was shortened by 5 bases and J by 1 base, with 24 bases between the two germline ends. This CDR3 is 19 amino acids long. As DNA, the CDR3 is TGTGCCAGCAGTCGAGGAGTTAGGGGGGGCCCACTCAGCAATCAGCCCCAGCATTTT. Its translation is CASSRGVRGGPLSNQPQHF.

V is TRBV6-5 and J is TRBJ1-5; no clear D gene. The CDR3 consists of 13 residues. The V end was cut by 6 bases, the J end by 4 bases, with 10 bases between. CDR1 is MNHEY, CDR2 SVGAGI, per germline. For the CDR3, the DNA is TGTGCCAGCAGGAGGGCCGTTAATCAGCCCCAGCATTTT. It encodes CASRRAVNQPQHF.

The rearrangement joins TRBV11-3 to TRBJ1-1; D is possibly TRBD1 (5 bases). This CDR3 is built from 13 residues. The germline V gene encodes CDR1 SGHNT and CDR2 YENEEA. The germline V and J ends were trimmed by 1 base and 3 bases, with 6 bases remaining between them. Written as DNA, the CDR3 is TGTGCCAGCAGCTTAGGCAGGGACACTGAAGCTTTCTTT. This encodes CASSLGRDTEAFF.

This clone appeared once. This chain connects TRBV18 to TRBJ1-4; possibly TRBD1 for D (5 bases). The V end lost 3 bases, the J end lost 7 bases, and 9 bases lay between the germline ends. The CDR3 sequence is 13 residues long. Germline V gene lookup returns CDR1 KGHSH and CDR2 LQKENI. CDR3 sequence: CASSPPRVEKLFF. The DNA of the CDR3 is TGTGCCAGCTCACCCCCCAGGGTTGAAAAACTGTTTTTT.

This chain joins TRBV6-4 and TRBJ2-3; maybe TRBD2 (6 bases). The CDR3 is made up of 14 amino acids. V lost 4 bases, J lost 4 bases, and 12 bases lay in between. CDR1 is MRHNA, CDR2 SNTAGT, per germline. CDR3 bases: TGTGCCAGCAGTGGGGGCGGGGAGGCAGATACGCAGTATTTT. It encodes CASSGGGEADTQYF.

V is TRBV5-1 and J is TRBJ1-2; 7 bases line up with TRBD1. This CDR3 is built from 15 residues. V gave up 0 bases and J gave up 2 bases; unmatched junction bases: 4. Per the germline V gene, CDR1 is SGHRS and CDR2 is YFSETQ. The CDR3 spells CASSLGGGANYGYTF. In nucleotides, the CDR3 is TGCGCCAGCAGCTTGGGAGGGGGCGCGAACTATGGCTACACCTTC.

J is TRBJ1-2 and V is TRBV2; 8 positions agree with TRBD1. The germline gives CDR1 SNHLY, CDR2 FYNNEI. With 6 bases clipped from V and 2 bases from J, the junction kept 11 bases outside the gene matches. This CDR3 region has 16 residues. The CDR3 DNA follows: TGTGCCAGCAGGGACAGGGACAAAATACCAAACTATGGCTACACCTTC. This gives the protein CASRDRDKIPNYGYTF.

The V and J genes are TRBV27 and TRBJ2-7; no clear D. The germline CDR1 and CDR2 sequences are MNHEY and SMNVEV (reference sequence). Between the trimmed V and J ends, which lost 2 bases and 2 bases, there was a span of 13 bases. This CDR3 spans 15 amino acids. CDR3 loop: CASSLKWSRAYEQYF. DNA of the CDR3: TGTGCCAGCAGTTTAAAATGGAGCAGAGCCTACGAGCAGTACTTC.

The rearrangement links TRBV19 to TRBJ2-7, with 8 positions matching TRBD1. Germline CDR1 LNHDA, CDR2 SQIVND (reference sequence). Unmatched junction bases numbered 4, after V lost 4 bases and J lost 2 bases. The CDR3 runs to 14 residues. The CDR3 loop reads CASSRGQGPYEQYF. The CDR3, as DNA: TGTGCCAGTAGTAGAGGACAGGGCCCCTACGAGCAGTACTTC.

The chain is built from TRBV2 and TRBJ1-1; 9 nucleotides agree with TRBD1. Germline values: CDR1 SNHLY, CDR2 FYNNEI. The CDR3 extends over 14 amino acids. V lost 4 bases, J lost 6 bases, and 6 bases stayed unmatched. The CDR3 region is CASSVDRGFAEAFF. The CDR3 nucleotides read TGTGCCAGCAGTGTGGACAGGGGATTCGCTGAAGCTTTCTTT. Drawing the rest from reference TRBV2 and TRBJ1-1, the complete variable domain is EPEVTQTPSHQVTQMGQEVILRCVPISNHLYFYWYRQILGQKVEFLVSFYNNEISEKSEIFDDQFSVERPDGSNFTLKIRSTKLEDSAMYFCASSVDRGFAEAFFGQGTRLTVV.

The gene calls are TRBV25-1 and TRBJ1-2; no definite D call. The CDR3 contains 12 residues. Germline CDR1 MGHDK, CDR2 SYGVNS. V was pared by 1 base and J by 4 bases, with 4 bases between. The DNA of the CDR3 is TGTGCCAGCAGTGAATCCTCCTATGGCTACACCTTC. It translates to CASSESSYGYTF.

The V and J genes are TRBV28 and TRBJ2-1; 13 bases align to TRBD2. Germline CDR1 MDHEN, CDR2 SYDVKM. The CDR3 runs 14 residues. After removal of 10 bases from V and 4 bases from J, the junction contained 4 bases not matched to a gene. CDR3 sequence reads: CATTTSGRYNEQFF. The CDR3 nucleotides read TGTGCCACCACGACTAGCGGGAGGTACAATGAGCAGTTCTTC.

The V call is TRBV5-5, the J call TRBJ1-2, with D unresolved. The CDR3 spans 15 residues. Trimming removed 1 base at V and 1 base at J, with 11 bases between. From germline, CDR1 is SGHKS and CDR2 YYEKEE (reference sequence). CDR3 sequence (DNA): TGTGCCAGCAGCTTGTCTACAGCCTTTAACTATGGCTACACCTTC. It translates to CASSLSTAFNYGYTF.

There are a few counts of this clone. This CDR3 is CASSLYQANTEAFF. CDR3 bases: TGTGCCAGCAGCTTATATCAGGCTAACACTGAAGCTTTCTTT. This sequence joins TRBV11-2 and TRBJ1-1; D ambiguous. The germline CDR1 and CDR2 sequences are SGHAT and FQNNGV. CDR3 size: 14 residues. V was shortened by 2 bases and J by 2 bases, with 9 bases between the two germline ends.

The J gene is TRBJ1-1, the V gene TRBV11-2; 7 nucleotides line up with TRBD1. CDR1 is SGHAT, CDR2 FQNNGV, per germline. The CDR3 loop spans 14 amino acids. Losses at the gene ends were 11 bases for V and 5 bases for J; bases not matched to a gene: 14. CDR3 residues: CAFQEARGRTEAFF. DNA of the CDR3: TGTGCCTTTCAAGAGGCGAGGGGGCGGACTGAAGCTTTCTTT.

A few counts support this clone. The chain combines TRBV28 with TRBJ1-3, with D possibly matching TRBD1 (5 bases). Germline CDR1 MDHEN, CDR2 SYDVKM. Trimming removed 2 bases at V and 10 bases at J, with 9 bases between. The CDR3 is 12 amino acids. For the CDR3, the DNA is TGTGCCAGCAGTTTAGGGGAGGGGACCATATATTTT. Translation gives CASSLGEGTIYF.

This chain connects TRBV27 to TRBJ2-3, with 7 bases lining up with TRBD2. CDR3 length: 15 amino acids. Trimming removed 3 bases from V and 0 bases from J; junction bases left unmatched: 3. Germline values: CDR1 MNHEY, CDR2 SMNVEV (reference sequence). CDR3 amino acids: CASSLSGISTDTQYF. CDR3 in DNA: TGTGCCAGCAGTTTGAGCGGGATCAGCACAGATACGCAGTATTTT.

The chain joins TRBV7-2 to TRBJ1-3; 9 bases align to TRBD1. Germline CDR1 reads SGHTA; CDR2 reads FQGNSA. There are 15 residues in the CDR3. V gave up 5 bases and J gave up 1 base; unmatched junction bases: 3. This chain's CDR3 is CASSHGQGSGNTIYF. The CDR3 DNA reads as TGTGCCAGCAGCCACGGACAGGGGTCTGGAAACACCATATATTTT.

This clone was seen more than once but under ten times. V gene TRBV11-2 combines with J gene TRBJ1-1; D is unresolved. The length of the CDR3 is 14 residues. The germline V gene encodes CDR1 SGHAT and CDR2 FQNNGV. The V end lost 5 bases, the J end lost 0 bases, and 10 bases lay between the germline ends. DNA of the CDR3: TGTGCCAGCAGCCCGACGGGAATGAACACTGAAGCTTTCTTT. The encoded protein is CASSPTGMNTEAFF.

V and J are TRBV11-2 and TRBJ1-3, with TRBD1 identical over 7 bases. Germline-derived CDR1 and CDR2 are SGHAT and FQNNGV. This CDR3 region has 13 residues. The junction had 6 bases not matched to a gene; V was cut back by 9 bases and J by 4 bases. The CDR3 DNA follows: TGTGCCAGTATGTACAGGGGAGGAAACACCATATATTTT. This gives the protein CASMYRGGNTIYF.

The CDR3 sequence is CASSFTGTANEKLFF. The CDR3 DNA sequence: TGTGCCAGCAGCTTTACCGGGACAGCTAATGAAAAACTGTTTTTT. V and J are TRBV5-4 and TRBJ1-4; 7 bases fit TRBD1. Unmatched junction bases numbered 4, after V lost 2 bases and J lost 3 bases. Germline loops: CDR1 SGHNT, CDR2 YYREEE (reference sequence). The length of the CDR3 is 15 residues.

The chain joins TRBV6-5 to TRBJ2-2; 7 bases line up with TRBD2. The germline CDR1 and CDR2 sequences are MNHEY and SVGAGI. The ends lost 2 bases at V and 5 bases at J; junction bases unmatched: 5. The CDR3 loop spans 15 amino acids. DNA for the CDR3: TGTGCCAGCAGTTACCGCGGGAGTAGGACCGGGGAGCTGTTTTTT. The encoded protein is CASSYRGSRTGELFF.

This chain links TRBV12-5 with TRBJ1-1; D gene unclear. CDR1 and CDR2 from the germline V gene are LGHNT and FRNRAP. V was clipped by 6 bases and J by 7 bases, with 12 bases between them. This CDR3 is built from 12 residues. The CDR3 DNA reads TGTGCTAGTGGATCCACCCAGGTTGAAGCTTTCTTT. Protein sequence: CASGSTQVEAFF. Variable domain in full (rest from reference TRBV12-5 and TRBJ1-1): DARVTQTPRHKVTEMGQEVTMRCQPILGHNTVFWYRQTMMQGLELLAYFRNRAPLDDSGMPKDRFSAEMPDATLATLKIQPSEPRDSAVYFCASGSTQVEAFFGQGTRLTVV.

This chain joins TRBV7-2 and TRBJ2-1, with TRBD1 identical over 7 bases. CDR1 is SGHTA, CDR2 FQGNSA, per germline. CDR3 length: 16 amino acids. V lost 5 bases to trimming and J lost 9 bases; unmatched junction nucleotides: 16. The CDR3 loop reads CASSPRPGQTIGEQFF. The CDR3 region has the DNA TGTGCCAGCAGCCCTAGGCCGGGACAGACAATAGGTGAGCAGTTCTTC.